Following are 5 T cell receptor beta chains from one sample sequenced in a study of identifying expanded T cells in peripheral blood. TCRdb's table, derived via immunoSEQ multiplex PCR, lists solely in-frame clones and lacks some. The table records approximately 56,000 clones, less than 85% of them present only once. Sequencing input: blood. These receptors originate from a person between 18 and 75 years old in good health.

The V gene is TRBV2, the J gene TRBJ1-5, with D possibly TRBD1 on 6 matching bases. Germline CDR1 SNHLY, CDR2 FYNNEI. The V end lost 1 base, the J end lost 3 bases, and 10 bases lay between the germline ends. CDR3 length equals 15 residues. This CDR3 reads CASSEDGQFNQPQHF. Here the CDR3 DNA reads TGTGCCAGCAGTGAAGACGGACAGTTCAATCAGCCCCAGCATTTT.

V gene TRBV18 combines with J gene TRBJ1-2, with unresolved D. This CDR3 has 15 residues. The germline V gene has CDR1 KGHSH and CDR2 LQKENI. The V end was cut by 2 bases, the J end by 2 bases, with 12 bases between. The CDR3 loop is CASSPDLSENYGYTF. The DNA of the CDR3 is TGTGCCAGCTCACCAGATCTCAGCGAGAACTATGGCTACACCTTC.

The chain recombines TRBV5-1 with TRBJ1-1, with a possible D match to TRBD1 (6 bases). The CDR3 runs 15 residues. The V end lost 4 bases, the J end lost 1 base, and 14 bases lay between the germline ends. Germline CDR1 SGHRS, CDR2 YFSETQ. This CDR3 reads CASSQTGWGNTEAFF. The CDR3 region has the DNA TGCGCCAGCAGCCAAACAGGGTGGGGGAACACTGAAGCTTTCTTT.

The chain employs TRBV18 and TRBJ1-1; 7 positions agree with TRBD1. The germline V gene encodes CDR1 KGHSH and CDR2 LQKENI. This CDR3 has 12 amino acids. J gave up 8 bases and V 5 bases, and 5 bases lay outside the gene matches. DNA of the CDR3: TGTGCCAGCTCAAGGGACAGAGCGGAAGCTTTCTTT. It is translated as CASSRDRAEAFF.

The CDR3: CASSEAPGVRGPYNEQFF. CDR3 nucleotides: TGTGCCAGCAGTGAAGCGCCTGGGGTAAGGGGCCCCTACAATGAGCAGTTCTTC. The rearrangement links TRBV6-1 to TRBJ2-1, with a possible D match to TRBD1 (5 bases). V was clipped by 0 bases and J by 2 bases, with 17 bases between them. Germline V gene sequence: CDR1 MNHNS, CDR2 SASEGT. This CDR3 is 18 amino acids long.